This T cell receptor (beta chain) was captured in a study of Ad26.COV2.S vaccination and SARS-CoV-2 variants. Study-level findings and limits: Among vaccine recipients, spike-specific TCR breadth exceeded that of placebo recipients.

Treatment: 15 to 20 received Ad26.COV2.S at low or high dose, single or two shots; about 5 received placebo; per-sample allocation not given. Sampling was done on day 63 after the first vaccine or placebo injection. Sequencing was performed with immunoSEQ multiplex PCR; in TCRdb, only in-frame clones are kept and a portion is missing. The data show roughly 400,000 clones, about 91% seen once. From germline, CDR1 is MNHEY and CDR2 SVGAGI. There are 14 residues in the CDR3. J was trimmed by 2 bases and V by 5 bases; bases with no gene match: 1. This clone occurred once. Its specificity is not known. The sample consisted of peripheral blood, taken in a trial of Ad26.COV2.S vaccine versus placebo. This sequence was found in a person between 18 and 65 years old who received the Ad26.COV2.S COVID-19 vaccine or a placebo. The J gene is TRBJ2-3, the V gene TRBV6-5, with 10 bases matching TRBD2. The CDR3 nucleotides read TGTGCCAGCAGTCTAGCGGGAGTCACAGATACGCAGTATTTT. Residues: CASSLAGVTDTQYF.